This T cell receptor (beta chain) is from a study of CD8 T cells in ankylosing spondylitis (dated by TCRdb to about 2017). Describing the broader study: To find TCR variants linked to disease, the study profiled T cell receptor beta repertoires in ankylosing spondylitis patients and healthy donors. Samples of peripheral blood were taken, and for ankylosing spondylitis patients, synovial fluid was collected as well. The full study cohort comprised some 27 ankylosing spondylitis patients and roughly 100 healthy donors.

The instrument given in TCRdb is Illumina HiSeq 2500. Quantitative 5'-RACE with molecular barcodes was used to prepare TCR beta libraries. The authors processed their data as follows. Disease-linked TCR variants were identified with a new computational method built on a probabilistic model of VDJ rearrangement. TCRdb itself trimmed the public reads at Q25 with fastp, ran MiXCR and retained productive beta chains. Each entry is one CDR3 protein sequence, shown with its most common DNA and genes. These V and J calls rely on TCRdb rather than the paper's analysis. The sample data list some 450,000 distinct CDR3 sequences, and roughly 18% of these were observed just once. Just over 1% of the sample goes to the ten largest clones. This clonotype was seen more than once but under ten times. This clone's antigen is unknown. Base qualities were left out, and no much larger clone turns up one base away. CDR1 and CDR2 are drawn from the germline V gene: SGHRS, YFSETQ. The V end loses 0 bases and the J end loses 9 bases, and a stretch of 10 bases separates them. Inclusive of the bounding cysteine and phenylalanine, the CDR3 is 13 residues long. This entry keeps only the CDR3 DNA: 39 bases, framed from base 1.

Broad study findings and their caveats: Some motif variants had previously been reported in the synovial fluid and blood of reactive arthritis patients, which suggests shared mechanisms of disease initiation. According to the report, matched synovial fluid samples from ankylosing spondylitis patients were significantly enriched for the disease-linked clones. Blood from ankylosing spondylitis patients appeared to be characterized by a TCR beta motif made up of fewer than ten highly homologous amino acid variants. In peripheral blood, the disease-linked clones were found at relatively low frequencies and had a CD8+ phenotype.

Sequencing was carried out using blood, either unsorted or a sorted T cell fraction (not recorded which). The source of this sequence is a male donor with ankylosing spondylitis. The rearranged segments are TRBV5-1 and TRBJ2-1; TRBD1 is possibly the D segment (5 matching bases). The CDR3 reads as follows: CASSLAQVGEQFF. Here is the DNA: TGCGCCAGCAGCTTGGCACAGGTGGGTGAGCAGTTCTTC.